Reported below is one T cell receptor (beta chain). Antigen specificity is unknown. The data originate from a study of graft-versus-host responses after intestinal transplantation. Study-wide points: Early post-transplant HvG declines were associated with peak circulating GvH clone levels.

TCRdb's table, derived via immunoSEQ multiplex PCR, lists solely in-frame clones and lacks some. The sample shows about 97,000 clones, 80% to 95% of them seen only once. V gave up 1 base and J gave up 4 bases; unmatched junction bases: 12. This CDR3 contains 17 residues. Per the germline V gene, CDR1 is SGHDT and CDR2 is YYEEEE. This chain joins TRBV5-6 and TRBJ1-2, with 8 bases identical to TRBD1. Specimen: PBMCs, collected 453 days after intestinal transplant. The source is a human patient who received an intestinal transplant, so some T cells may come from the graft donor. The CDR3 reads CASSLYRNRGETYGYTF. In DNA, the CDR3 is TGTGCCAGCAGCTTGTACCGGAACAGGGGGGAGACCTATGGCTACACCTTC.